The 8 T cell receptor beta chains in this list originate from one sample, sequenced in a study of T cells in Graves' hyperthyroidism and ophthalmopathy. Template material for amplifying TCR beta CDR3 regions consisted of RNA transcripts. In the first-round RT-PCR of the TCR CDR3, the HTBI primer set was used. MiXCR, run by TCRdb on the multiplex PCR reads, gives a single entry per CDR3 protein. The table has fewer than 250,000 distinct CDR3 sequences, approximately 23% seen once. Sequenced: blood. The receptors were sampled from a middle-aged woman with Graves' ophthalmopathy.

This clonotype was seen ten or more times. The chain recombines TRBV12-3 or TRBV12-4 with TRBJ1-2; 8 nucleotides agree with TRBD1. This CDR3 spans 14 amino acids. The V gene end was trimmed by 5 bases and the J gene end by 4 bases; junction bases not matched to a gene: 6. The CDR3 sequence: CASSPGTGLYGYTF. Written as DNA, the CDR3 is TGTGCCAGCAGTCCGGGGACAGGACTCTATGGCTACACCTTC.

This chain connects TRBV6-1 to TRBJ2-7; 10 bases are a match to TRBD1. CDR1 is MNHNS and CDR2 is SASEGT in the germline V gene. The CDR3 length is 13 residues. The V and J ends lost 8 bases and 5 bases, in that order; junction bases with no gene match: 6. CDR3 sequence (DNA): TGTGCCAGCGAGGGACAGGGGATGAACGAGCAGTACTTC. This encodes CASEGQGMNEQYF.

The CDR3 DNA reads TGTGCCAGCAGCTTAGTCGGGGGTGCCGGGGAGCTGTTTTTT. This translates into CASSLVGGAGELFF. The rearrangement uses TRBV7-6 and TRBJ2-2, with D possibly being TRBD2 (6 bases). The CDR3 is 14 residues long. The ends were cut back, 1 base at V and 6 bases at J, with 9 bases in the middle. Germline CDR1 is SGHVS and CDR2 is FNYEAQ.

This clonotype came up many times. V usage is TRBV29-1 and J usage is TRBJ2-2; no reliable D call. Germline CDR1 is SQVTM and CDR2 is ANQGSEA. This CDR3 region has 13 residues. V dropped 7 bases and J dropped 0 bases, with 9 bases sitting between them. CDR3: CSARAANTGELFF. The DNA for the CDR3 is TGCAGCGCTAGGGCCGCGAACACCGGGGAGCTGTTTTTT.

This clonotype has at least ten counts. The CDR3 DNA reads as TGCAGCGTCGCGTTTTACTCTGGAAACACCATATATTTT. Protein product: CSVAFYSGNTIYF. The genes are TRBV29-1 and TRBJ1-3; no definite D call. Germline V gene data show CDR1 as SQVTM and CDR2 as ANQGSEA. The CDR3 sequence is 13 residues long. V lost 6 bases and J 0 bases, leaving 9 bases between the germline ends.

At least ten counts were recorded for this clonotype. Here the CDR3 reads CASGGRVGNIQYF. The CDR3 coding sequence is TGTGCCAGCGGCGGGAGGGTTGGAAACATTCAGTACTTC. This chain uses TRBV12-3 or TRBV12-4 with TRBJ2-4, with 9 bases matching TRBD2. The J segment lost 6 bases and the V segment lost 8 bases, leaving 5 bases of the junction unmatched. The CDR3 sequence is 13 residues long.

This clonotype was found many times. The chain carries TRBV12-3 or TRBV12-4 and TRBJ1-5; D remains unclear. The CDR3 runs to 14 residues. Trimming cost V 7 bases and J 0 bases, with 10 bases left between them. The CDR3 spells CASTRGGSNQPQHF. CDR3 sequence (DNA): TGTGCCAGCACACGGGGTGGTAGCAATCAGCCCCAGCATTTT.

This clonotype has at least ten counts. The rearrangement joins TRBV12-3 or TRBV12-4 to TRBJ2-7; 7 bases are a match to TRBD2. The junction had 18 bases not matched to a gene; V was cut back by 11 bases and J by 5 bases. CDR3 length: 15 residues. CDR3 sequence reads: CALSPWGEGVHEQYF. The CDR3 nucleotides read TGTGCCCTCTCACCCTGGGGGGAGGGCGTCCACGAGCAGTACTTC.